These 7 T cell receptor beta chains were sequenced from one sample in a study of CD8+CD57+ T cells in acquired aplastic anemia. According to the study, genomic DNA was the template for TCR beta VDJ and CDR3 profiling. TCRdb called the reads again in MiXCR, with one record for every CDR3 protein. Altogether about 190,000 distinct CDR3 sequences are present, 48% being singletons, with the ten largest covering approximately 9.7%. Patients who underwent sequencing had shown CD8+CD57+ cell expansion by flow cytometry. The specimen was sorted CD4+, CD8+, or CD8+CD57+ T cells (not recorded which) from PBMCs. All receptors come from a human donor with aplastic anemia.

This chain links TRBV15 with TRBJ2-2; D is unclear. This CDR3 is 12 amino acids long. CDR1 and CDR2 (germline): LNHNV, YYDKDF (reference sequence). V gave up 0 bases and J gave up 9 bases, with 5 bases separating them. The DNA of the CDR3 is TGTGCCACCAGCAGAGATGGGAGGGAGCTGTTTTTT. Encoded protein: CATSRDGRELFF.

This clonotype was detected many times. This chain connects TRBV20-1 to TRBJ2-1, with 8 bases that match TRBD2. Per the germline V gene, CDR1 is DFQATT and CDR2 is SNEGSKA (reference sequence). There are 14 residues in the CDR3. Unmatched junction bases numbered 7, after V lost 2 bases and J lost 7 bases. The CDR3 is CSARPGRVANEQFF. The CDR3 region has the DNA TGCAGTGCTAGACCCGGGAGGGTGGCTAATGAGCAGTTCTTC.

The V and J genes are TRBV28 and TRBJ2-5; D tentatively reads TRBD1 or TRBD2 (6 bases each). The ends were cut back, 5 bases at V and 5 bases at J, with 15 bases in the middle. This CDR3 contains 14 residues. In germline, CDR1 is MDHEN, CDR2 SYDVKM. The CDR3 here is CASSHDGGGETQYF. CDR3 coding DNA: TGTGCCAGCAGTCATGACGGAGGGGGGGAGACCCAGTACTTC.

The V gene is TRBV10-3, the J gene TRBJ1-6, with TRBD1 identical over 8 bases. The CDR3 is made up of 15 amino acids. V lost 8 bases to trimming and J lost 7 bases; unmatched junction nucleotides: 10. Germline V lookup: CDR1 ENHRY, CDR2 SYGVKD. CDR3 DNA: TGTGCCATCTTGGAGCAGGGGGCCCGAAATTCACCCCTCCACTTT. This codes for CAILEQGARNSPLHF.

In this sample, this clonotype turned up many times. The CDR3, as DNA: TGTGCCAGCAGCACGGGACTAGCGGGAGGGACCGTTGAGACCCAGTACTTC. It yields the protein CASSTGLAGGTVETQYF. The chain couples TRBV7-2 to TRBJ2-5, with 16 bases that match TRBD2. V lost 5 bases, J lost 5 bases, and 8 bases stayed unmatched. This CDR3 spans 17 amino acids. The germline V gene encodes CDR1 SGHTA and CDR2 FQGNSA.

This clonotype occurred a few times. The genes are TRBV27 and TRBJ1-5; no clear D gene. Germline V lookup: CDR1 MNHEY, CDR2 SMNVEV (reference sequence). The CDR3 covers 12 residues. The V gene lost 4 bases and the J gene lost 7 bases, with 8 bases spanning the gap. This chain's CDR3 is CASSSGNQPQHF. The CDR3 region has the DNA TGTGCCAGCAGTTCTGGGAACCAGCCCCAGCATTTT.

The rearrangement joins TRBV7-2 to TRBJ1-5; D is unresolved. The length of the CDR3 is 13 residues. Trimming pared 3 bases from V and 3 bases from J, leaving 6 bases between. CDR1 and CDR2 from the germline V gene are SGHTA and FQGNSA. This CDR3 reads CASSLGFNQPQHF. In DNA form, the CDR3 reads TGTGCCAGCAGCTTGGGATTCAATCAGCCCCAGCATTTT.